The next 14 T cell receptor beta chains were all read from a single sample in a study of cytomegalovirus exposure and HLA in healthy donors. Amplification used 60 Vbeta primers and 13 Jbeta primers. This table comes from immunoSEQ multiplex PCR, and its TCRdb copy is limited to in-frame clones, with some not included. The clone table shows about 130,000 clones, with the ten largest holding roughly 0.94%. The sample consisted of PBMCs. The receptors here all came from a young man in good health and CMV-seronegative.

This chain uses TRBV5-1 with TRBJ1-1; 7 bases match TRBD1. Germline V gene data show CDR1 as SGHRS and CDR2 as YFSETQ. The trim removed 4 bases at V and 5 bases at J, leaving 11 bases unmatched. CDR3 size: 15 residues. As DNA, the CDR3 is TGCGCCAGCAGCCCGTGGACAGGAGATGCGACTGAAGCTTTCTTT. Its protein product is CASSPWTGDATEAFF.

The genes are TRBV19 and TRBJ2-3; perhaps TRBD1 as D (6 bases). The germline gives CDR1 LNHDA, CDR2 SQIVND (reference sequence). V dropped 0 bases and J dropped 5 bases, with 15 bases sitting between them. CDR3 length: 16 residues. Here the CDR3 DNA reads TGTGCCAGTAGTATAGACGCCCCTGGGGGCCAAGATACGCAGTATTTT. This encodes CASSIDAPGGQDTQYF.

The genes are TRBV4-1 and TRBJ2-3, with D possibly TRBD2 on 6 matching bases. CDR3 length equals 15 residues. Germline lookup yields CDR1 MGHRA and CDR2 YSYEKL. Trimming shortened V by 1 base and J by 5 bases, and 13 bases separated the two germline ends. The CDR3 sequence is CASSQGLDLIDTQYF. The CDR3, as DNA: TGCGCCAGCAGCCAAGGACTAGACCTAATAGATACGCAGTATTTT.

V and J are TRBV18 and TRBJ2-1; 7 nucleotides agree with TRBD2. This CDR3 is 16 amino acids long. V lost 2 bases, J lost 4 bases, and 8 bases stayed unmatched. The germline V gene has CDR1 KGHSH and CDR2 LQKENI. CDR3 sequence reads: CASSPYGPSGYNEQFF. The DNA for the CDR3 is TGTGCCAGCTCACCATACGGCCCTAGCGGATACAATGAGCAGTTCTTC.

The chain couples TRBV2 to TRBJ1-1; 7 bases line up with TRBD1. This CDR3 spans 14 amino acids. J was trimmed by 1 base and V by 6 bases; bases with no gene match: 5. Germline V gives CDR1 SNHLY, CDR2 FYNNEI. The DNA for the CDR3 is TGTGCCAGCAGGATGGGACAGCCGAACACTGAAGCTTTCTTT. This gives the protein CASRMGQPNTEAFF.

Concerning this clone itself: One junction end does not reproduce the germline sequence, and a read error may be involved. The chain couples TRBV19 to TRBJ2-6; D remains unclear. The germline V gene encodes CDR1 LNHDA and CDR2 SQIVND (reference sequence). This CDR3 has 15 amino acids. The CDR3 region has the DNA TGTGCCAGTAGGATAGACCTCTCTGGGGCCAACGTCCTGACTTTC. It codes for CASRIDLSGANVLTF. Full variable domain (remainder filled in from reference TRBV19 and TRBJ2-6): DGGITQSPKYLFRKEGQNVTLSCEQNLNHDAMYWYRQDPGQGLRLIYYSQIVNDFQKGDIAEGYSVSREKKESFPLTVTSAQKNPTAFYLCASRIDLSGANVLTFGAGSRLTVL.

CDR3 sequence (DNA): TGCGCCAGCAGCTCTGACACACGGAGGACCGGGGAGCTGTTTTTT. It translates to CASSSDTRRTGELFF. This sequence joins TRBV5-1 and TRBJ2-2; possibly TRBD2 for D (5 bases). V was cut by 3 bases and J by 5 bases, with 14 bases left in between. Germline V lookup: CDR1 SGHRS, CDR2 YFSETQ. This CDR3 comprises 15 residues. The complete variable domain, with remaining parts taken from reference TRBV5-1 and TRBJ2-2, reads KAGVTQTPRYLIKTRGQQVTLSCSPISGHRSVSWYQQTPGQGLQFLFEYFSETQRNKGNFPGRFSGRQFSNSRSEMNVSTLELGDSALYLCASSSDTRRTGELFFGEGSRLTVL.

This rearrangement joins TRBV28 to TRBJ1-2; TRBD1 is a possible D gene (5 bases). The length of the CDR3 is 15 residues. With 6 bases removed from V and 0 bases from J, the gap between germline ends came to 14 bases. Germline CDR1 reads MDHEN; CDR2 reads SYDVKM. The CDR3 DNA reads as TGTGCCAGCAGCCTGCCCGGACACTCTAACTATGGCTACACCTTC. Protein: CASSLPGHSNYGYTF.

V gene TRBV2 combines with J gene TRBJ1-2, with 7 bases lining up with TRBD1. Germline V gene data show CDR1 as SNHLY and CDR2 as FYNNEI. With V trimmed by 7 bases and J by 8 bases, 7 bases remained unmatched. The CDR3 covers 12 residues. The CDR3 loop is CASTLGQVGYTF. The DNA of the CDR3 is TGTGCCAGCACATTAGGACAGGTCGGCTACACCTTC.

The rearrangement joins TRBV5-1 to TRBJ1-1, with D hard to call. V lost 2 bases to trimming and J lost 1 base, with 9 bases between them. In germline, CDR1 is SGHRS, CDR2 YFSETQ. The CDR3 is 14 residues long. The CDR3, as DNA: TGCGCCAGCAGCTTAATCAGTGAGAACACTGAAGCTTTCTTT. Amino acid sequence: CASSLISENTEAFF. Variable domain in full (rest from reference TRBV5-1 and TRBJ1-1): KAGVTQTPRYLIKTRGQQVTLSCSPISGHRSVSWYQQTPGQGLQFLFEYFSETQRNKGNFPGRFSGRQFSNSRSEMNVSTLELGDSALYLCASSLISENTEAFFGQGTRLTVV.

The chain uses TRBV28 and TRBJ1-1; D gene unclear. Germline CDR1 and CDR2: MDHEN and SYDVKM. CDR3 length equals 12 residues. Trimming took off 2 bases at V and 4 bases at J, with 5 bases between the two ends. DNA for the CDR3: TGTGCCAGCAGTTTACCGGTCACTGAAGCTTTCTTT. It is translated as CASSLPVTEAFF.

The chain carries TRBV5-1 and TRBJ2-7, with 7 nucleotides matching TRBD2. Trimming cost V 0 bases and J 3 bases; bases outside gene matches: 6. The CDR3 extends over 15 amino acids. CDR1 and CDR2 (germline): SGHRS, YFSETQ. The CDR3, as DNA: TGCGCCAGCAGCTTGGCATTAGCGGGCCTCTACGAGCAGTACTTC. Protein product: CASSLALAGLYEQYF.

The CDR3 sequence: CASSLGSGGGTDTQYF. Written as DNA, the CDR3 is TGTGCCAGCAGCTTAGGGAGCGGGGGAGGAACAGATACGCAGTATTTT. This chain links TRBV7-6 with TRBJ2-3, with 8 positions matching TRBD2. V shed 1 base, J shed 3 bases, and the junction held 6 bases outside the gene matches. The CDR3 is 16 residues long. From germline, CDR1 is SGHVS and CDR2 FNYEAQ.

The V and J genes are TRBV5-4 and TRBJ2-5; 8 nucleotides line up with TRBD1. Germline CDR1 is SGHNT and CDR2 is YYREEE (reference sequence). Trimming took 0 bases from V and 8 from J; bases not matched to a gene: 9. The CDR3 has 15 residues. CDR3 amino acids: CASSLGQGAYSTQYF. The CDR3 coding sequence is TGTGCCAGCAGCTTGGGGCAGGGGGCCTATTCAACCCAGTACTTC.